This TCR beta chain was recorded in a study of T cells in Graves' hyperthyroidism and ophthalmopathy. Per the germline V gene, CDR1 is SGHAT and CDR2 is FQNNGV. The V segment lost 4 bases and the J segment 2 bases; nucleotides outside the gene matches: 4. This CDR3 contains 14 residues. Study-wide points: In validation, the model predicted ophthalmopathy. These predictions came a median roughly seven months before onset. Ophthalmopathy and stable hyperthyroidism were told apart by a 13 V-J model.

This clonotype was detected many times. Its cognate antigen is unknown. Amplified TCR beta CDR3 regions derived from RNA transcripts. HTBI primers were the set used in a first-round RT-PCR of the TCR CDR3. MiXCR, run by TCRdb on the multiplex PCR reads, gives a single entry per CDR3 protein. In the table there are under 350,000 distinct CDR3 sequences, about 20% of which are singletons. Patients aged 18 to 65 had newly diagnosed hyperthyroidism lasting under 2 months. This chain links TRBV11-2 with TRBJ1-1; 7 bases agree with TRBD1. This TCR was sampled from a woman aged 50 to 60 with Graves' hyperthyroidism. The sequencing input was blood. CDR3 nucleotides: TGTGCCAGCAGCTCCTACAGGGGAAACACTGAAGCTTTCTTT. Amino acids: CASSSYRGNTEAFF.